The rows below give T cell receptor beta chains drawn from one sample of a study of shared clonotypes between healthy human individuals. The protocol was immunoSEQ multiplex PCR, while the TCRdb copy is restricted to in-frame clones and leaves out a portion. This table holds hundreds of thousands of clones, around 96% found once. Specimen: naive CD8+ T cells sorted from blood. Receptors originate from a woman aged 25-40 years in good health. The CDR3 runs from the conserved cysteine through the conserved F or W. Fields, in order: D gene, clone size, V gene, J gene, CDR3 protein, CDR3 DNA. A D gene is named only where the DNA matches it firmly. Size is omitted from some rows. Given values are once, few, many or a class for expanded clones.

TRBD2	.	TRBV19	TRBJ2-1	CASSGLAGAYNEQFF	TGTGCCAGTAGTGGACTAGCGGGAGCTTACAATGAGCAGTTCTTC
.	.	TRBV28	TRBJ2-2	CASSFTRGSGELFF	TGTGCCAGCAGTTTCACTAGGGGTTCCGGGGAGCTGTTTTTT
TRBD2	.	TRBV10-2	TRBJ2-7	CASSDPTSGSYEQYF	TGCGCCAGCAGTGACCCGACTAGCGGGAGCTACGAGCAGTACTTC
.	.	TRBV19	TRBJ2-7	CASSEYGTYEQYF	TGTGCCAGTAGTGAATACGGAACCTACGAGCAGTACTTC
TRBD1	.	TRBV5-5	TRBJ2-7	CASSSGGTGDEQYF	TGTGCCAGCAGCTCCGGGGGGACAGGGGACGAGCAGTACTTC
.	.	TRBV4-1	TRBJ2-2	CASRPGNTGELFF	TGCGCCAGCCGTCCCGGCAACACCGGGGAGCTGTTTTTT
TRBD2	.	TRBV19	TRBJ2-1	CASSIGTSIHNEQFF	TGTGCCAGTAGTATAGGGACTAGCATTCACAATGAGCAGTTCTTC
TRBD1	.	TRBV5-4	TRBJ1-2	CASRQGGHYGYTF	TGTGCCAGCAGACAGGGGGGACACTATGGCTACACCTTC
.	.	TRBV27	TRBJ2-7	CASSLGSEQYF	TGTGCCAGCAGTTTGGGATCCGAGCAGTACTTC
.	.	TRBV2	TRBJ2-2	CASSDYGELNTGELFF	TGTGCCAGCAGTGATTATGGCGAGCTGAACACCGGGGAGCTGTTTTTT
.	.	TRBV6-1	TRBJ1-1	CASSVDSPQAFF	TGTGCCAGCAGTGTGGACAGCCCCCAAGCTTTCTTT
.	.	TRBV7-9	TRBJ2-7	CASSGSGRRTPYEQYF	TGTGCCAGCAGCGGGTCTGGGCGGAGGACCCCCTACGAGCAGTACTTC
TRBD1	.	TRBV27	TRBJ2-7	CASSPGQGAYEQYF	TGTGCCAGCAGTCCCGGACAGGGGGCCTACGAGCAGTACTTC
.	.	TRBV5-5	TRBJ1-1	CASSLGVNTEAFF	TGTGCCAGCAGCTTGGGGGTCAACACTGAAGCTTTCTTT
.	.	TRBV5-6	TRBJ2-3	CASSLGVAFSTDTQYF	TGTGCCAGCAGCTTGGGTGTTGCGTTTAGCACAGATACGCAGTATTTT
.	few	TRBV7-9	TRBJ1-5	CASSSRRQDVQPQHF	TGTGCCAGCAGCTCCCGAAGACAAGACGTTCAGCCCCAGCATTTT
.	.	TRBV6-5	TRBJ2-3	CASSYSTSGTDTQYF	TGTGCCAGCAGTTACTCTACTAGTGGCACAGATACGCAGTATTTT
TRBD2	.	TRBV27	TRBJ2-1	CASSLSKDLAVYNEQFF	TGTGCCAGCAGTTTATCGAAGGATCTAGCGGTTTACAATGAGCAGTTCTTC
TRBD2	.	TRBV5-6	TRBJ2-5	CASSFGTSGRETQYF	TGTGCCAGCAGCTTCGGGACTAGCGGGAGAGAGACCCAGTACTTC
TRBD1	.	TRBV2	TRBJ2-2	CASSGMTGTGGSGELFF	TGTGCCAGCAGTGGTATGACCGGGACAGGGGGATCCGGGGAGCTGTTTTTT
TRBD1	.	TRBV27	TRBJ1-2	CASSSSQGALGYGYTF	TGTGCCAGCAGTTCTTCACAGGGGGCCCTAGGATATGGCTACACCTTC
.	.	TRBV27	TRBJ2-5	CASSPRSGSEETQYF	TGTGCCAGCAGTCCCAGGTCAGGGAGCGAAGAGACCCAGTACTTC
.	.	TRBV27	TRBJ2-6	CASRPSWLGANVLTF	TGTGCCAGCAGACCCAGCTGGCTTGGGGCCAACGTCCTGACTTTC
.	.	TRBV13	TRBJ2-7	CASSTRGREYEQYF	TGTGCCAGCAGCACCAGGGGGCGGGAGTACGAGCAGTACTTC
TRBD2	once	TRBV27	TRBJ2-7	CASSAGTSGRYEQYF	TGTGCCAGCAGTGCCGGGACTAGCGGGAGGTACGAGCAGTACTTC
.	.	TRBV5-8	TRBJ2-7	CASSLANREGIYEQYF	TGTGCCAGCAGCTTGGCCAATCGGGAAGGTATTTACGAGCAGTACTTC
.	.	TRBV27	TRBJ2-5	CASSSLSRGPQETQYF	TGTGCCAGCAGTTCTCTTTCCCGAGGGCCACAAGAGACCCAGTACTTC
.	.	TRBV27	TRBJ1-1	CASSFIGRLGREMRAFF	TGTGCCAGCAGTTTTATCGGGAGGTTAGGGAGAGAGATGAGAGCTTTCTTT
TRBD2	.	TRBV15	TRBJ2-3	CATSRGRLKGAGGPRHTQYF	TGTGCCACCAGCAGAGGACGACTGAAGGGAGCGGGAGGGCCTAGGCATACGCAGTATTTT
TRBD2	.	TRBV5-1	TRBJ2-1	CASSLTSGSGNEQFF	TGCGCCAGCAGCTTGACTAGCGGGAGTGGGAATGAGCAGTTCTTC
.	once	TRBV5-6	TRBJ1-2	CASSLQSYGYTF	TGTGCCAGCAGCTTGCAAAGCTATGGCTACACCTTC
.	.	TRBV27	TRBJ2-3	CASSFVAERTDTQYF	TGTGCCAGCAGTTTTGTGGCTGAGCGCACAGATACGCAGTATTTT
.	.	TRBV23-1	TRBJ2-2	CASSPCGILANTGELFF	TGCGCCAGCAGTCCTTGCGGGATTCTTGCGAACACCGGGGAGCTGTTTTTT
.	.	TRBV4-1	TRBJ2-7	CASSPMISTDYEQYF	TGCGCCAGCAGCCCTATGATATCGACAGACTACGAGCAGTACTTC
TRBD1	.	TRBV6-6	TRBJ2-5	CASSPTGTGVRGQYF	TGTGCCAGCAGCCCCACCGGGACAGGGGTTAGGGGGCAGTACTTC
.	.	TRBV19	TRBJ1-2	CASSIDGNYGYTF	TGTGCCAGTAGTATAGATGGAAACTATGGCTACACCTTC
.	.	TRBV27	TRBJ1-2	CASSPGQTYGYTF	TGTGCCAGCAGTCCCGGACAGACCTATGGCTACACCTTC
.	.	TRBV6-1	TRBJ1-5	CASRRDGSNQPQHF	TGTGCCAGCAGACGGGACGGCAGCAATCAGCCCCAGCATTTT
TRBD1	.	TRBV6-1	TRBJ2-7	CASSVTGENSRIYEQYF	TGTGCCAGCAGTGTGACAGGGGAAAACTCTCGAATCTACGAGCAGTACTTC
TRBD1	once	TRBV10-3	TRBJ1-1	CAISTGQPEAFF	TGTGCCATCAGTACGGGACAGCCAGAAGCTTTCTTT
.	.	TRBV9	TRBJ1-1	CASSPPRGGTNTEAFF	TGTGCCAGCAGCCCCCCAAGGGGGGGGACTAACACTGAAGCTTTCTTT
.	.	TRBV7-9	TRBJ2-7	CASSLEGTYEQYF	TGTGCCAGCAGCTTAGAGGGTACCTACGAGCAGTACTTC
.	.	TRBV4-1	TRBJ1-4	CASSQEGYTNEKLFF	TGCGCCAGCAGCCAAGAGGGTTATACTAATGAAAAACTGTTTTTT
.	once	TRBV13	TRBJ2-7	CASSLWRSYEQYF	TGTGCCAGCAGCTTATGGCGGTCCTACGAGCAGTACTTC
.	.	TRBV2	TRBJ2-3	CASSDPITDTQYF	TGTGCCAGCAGTGACCCCATCACAGATACGCAGTATTTT
.	.	TRBV14	TRBJ2-7	CASCPGPLSSYEQYF	TGTGCCAGCTGCCCGGGACCCCTGAGCTCCTACGAGCAGTACTTC
.	.	TRBV5-5	TRBJ2-7	CASSLYDRFYEQYF	TGTGCCAGCAGCCTTTACGACAGGTTCTACGAGCAGTACTTC
TRBD1	.	TRBV27	TRBJ1-1	CASSLQQGWGNTEAFF	TGTGCCAGCAGTTTACAACAGGGGTGGGGGAACACTGAAGCTTTCTTT
.	few	TRBV10-1	TRBJ2-7	CASSVGTAYEQYF	TGCGCCAGCAGTGTTGGGACCGCCTACGAGCAGTACTTC
.	.	TRBV29-1	TRBJ2-1	CSVEGEHLYNEQFF	TGCAGCGTTGAAGGCGAGCACCTCTACAATGAGCAGTTCTTC
TRBD1	.	TRBV28	TRBJ2-7	CASSWTGRSYEQYF	TGTGCCAGCAGTTGGACAGGAAGATCCTACGAGCAGTACTTC
.	once	TRBV28	TRBJ2-7	CASSLNRYEQYF	TGTGCCAGCAGTTTAAACCGGTACGAGCAGTACTTC
.	.	TRBV11-2	TRBJ1-3	CASSLGGRNTIYF	TGTGCCAGCAGCTTAGGGGGAAGAAACACCATATATTTT
.	.	TRBV4-1	TRBJ2-2	CASSQAPGDTGELFF	TGCGCCAGCAGCCAAGCGCCGGGGGATACCGGGGAGCTGTTTTTT
.	.	TRBV5-6	TRBJ2-7	CASSPGVAVGEQYF	TGTGCCAGCAGCCCAGGGGTCGCCGTGGGAGAGCAGTACTTC
.	.	TRBV6-1	TRBJ1-1	CASSSRDFGNTEAFF	TGTGCCAGCAGTTCTCGGGACTTTGGGAACACTGAAGCTTTCTTT
.	once	TRBV9	TRBJ2-6	CASSPPRAYSGANVLTF	TGTGCCAGCAGCCCCCCCCGAGCGTACTCTGGGGCCAACGTCCTGACTTTC